Listed below are T cell receptor beta chains from one sample, sequenced in a study of PD-L1 blockade in urothelial cancer. Here immunoSEQ multiplex PCR was the method, and the copy in TCRdb shows in-frame clones only, minus some. The top ten clones hold around 3.4% of a sample with about 71,000 clones, about 89% of them seen once. The starting material was PBMCs, obtained around atezolizumab (anti-PD-L1) treatment. Every receptor here comes from a man in his 60s with urothelial cancer. Both conserved end residues are part of each CDR3. A D gene is named only where the DNA matches it firmly. Size is omitted from some rows. Given values are once, few, many or a class for expanded clones.

NA,TRBV6-4,TRBJ2-1,NA,TGTGCCAGCAGTGACTCTCGTGGAGATGAGCAGTTCTTC,CASSDSRGDEQFF
NA,TRBV5-1,TRBJ2-5,NA,TGCGCCAGCAGCGCGGGGACAGCAATGGGAGAGACCCAGTACTTC,CASSAGTAMGETQYF
TRBD2,TRBV7-9,TRBJ2-1,NA,TGTGCCAGCAGCCCACAGACTAGCGGGAGGGGGGAGCAGTTCTTC,CASSPQTSGRGEQFF
NA,TRBV5-1,TRBJ1-4,NA,TGCGCCAGCAGCTTAAGGGGTGAAAAACTGTTTTTT,CASSLRGEKLFF
TRBD2,TRBV7-6,TRBJ2-7,NA,TGTGCCAGCAGCTTAGGGGGCGGGGGCTCCTACGAGCAGTACTTC,CASSLGGGGSYEQYF
TRBD1,TRBV5-1,TRBJ2-7,NA,TGCGCCAGCAGCATGGGACAGGGGTCCCCCTACGAGCAGTACTTC,CASSMGQGSPYEQYF
NA,TRBV29-1,TRBJ1-2,NA,TGCAGTGTGGGCAACTATGGCTACACCTTC,CSVGNYGYTF
TRBD1,TRBV9,TRBJ2-3,once,TGTGCCAGCAGCCGGGACAGGGGCACAGATACGCAGTATTTT,CASSRDRGTDTQYF
NA,TRBV6-5,TRBJ2-1,NA,TGTGCCAGCAGACAAAAAGCCTACAATGAGCAGTTCTTC,CASRQKAYNEQFF
NA,TRBV7-2,TRBJ2-7,NA,TGTGCCAGCAGAAAATCTGTCTCCTACGAGCAGTACTTC,CASRKSVSYEQYF
TRBD2,TRBV10-2,TRBJ2-1,NA,TGCGCCAGCAGATCAGCGGGAGGCCGGGGGGAGGGGCAGTTCTTC,CASRSAGGRGEGQFF
NA,TRBV19,TRBJ2-1,NA,TGTGCCAGTAGTTCAGTTCTGGCGGGTGAGCAGTTCTTC,CASSSVLAGEQFF
NA,TRBV2,TRBJ2-7,NA,TGTGCCAGCAGTGAACGGGGTACTATATCCTACGAGCAGTACTTC,CASSERGTISYEQYF
NA,TRBV27,TRBJ2-7,once,TGTGCCAGCAGTCCCCGGGGTAGCGGTTTCGACGAGCAGTACTTC,CASSPRGSGFDEQYF
NA,TRBV10-1,TRBJ1-1,NA,TGCGCCAGCAGTGGGAGCGGACGGTTGGGTGAAGCTTTCTTT,CASSGSGRLGEAFF
TRBD1,TRBV5-6,TRBJ1-1,NA,TGTGCCAGCAGCTTGGCCCATAGACAGGGGCTTAACACTGAAGCTTTCTTT,CASSLAHRQGLNTEAFF
NA,TRBV5-1,TRBJ2-5,NA,TGCGCCAGCAGCTTGGCCTTTCAGGGAGAGACCCAGTACTTC,CASSLAFQGETQYF
TRBD1,TRBV6-5,TRBJ1-5,NA,TGTGCCAGCAAGACAGGGGAAAGTCAGCCCCAGCATTTT,CASKTGESQPQHF
TRBD2,TRBV10-3,TRBJ2-1,NA,TGTGCCATCAGTGCAAATCTAGCGGGAGGGAATGAGCAGTTCTTC,CAISANLAGGNEQFF
TRBD1,TRBV10-1,TRBJ1-4,NA,TGCGCCAGCAGTGAGTCCAACAGGGGGCCTCTGGAAAAACTGTTTTTT,CASSESNRGPLEKLFF
NA,TRBV14,TRBJ1-2,NA,TGTGCCAGCAGCCAAGCGACAGGCTATGGCTACACCTTC,CASSQATGYGYTF
NA,TRBV10-1,TRBJ1-4,NA,TGCGCCAGCAGTCGGGACACAAATAATGAAAAACTGTTTTTT,CASSRDTNNEKLFF
TRBD1,TRBV27,TRBJ2-7,once,TGTGCCAGCAGTGGTTTGGGACAGGGGACCTACGAGCAGTACTTC,CASSGLGQGTYEQYF
NA,TRBV6-6,TRBJ1-4,NA,TGTGCCAGCAGTTACCCTGACAGAACTAATGAAAAACTGTTTTTT,CASSYPDRTNEKLFF
TRBD1,TRBV6-5,TRBJ2-7,NA,TGTGCCAGCAGCTCCGACAGGGCCAGGGGCGAGCAGTACTTC,CASSSDRARGEQYF
TRBD1,TRBV7-8,TRBJ2-1,NA,TGTGCCAGCAGCTCCCCGGGACAGGGATTGGAGAATGAGCAGTTCTTC,CASSSPGQGLENEQFF
NA,TRBV19,TRBJ2-7,NA,TGTGCCAGTAGTACCCAGGCTTCACCCTACGAGCAGTACTTC,CASSTQASPYEQYF
NA,TRBV5-4,TRBJ2-2,NA,TGTGCCAGCAGCTTCCCGCGGGGGACATCCACCGGGGAGCTGTTTTTT,CASSFPRGTSTGELFF
TRBD1,TRBV7-9,TRBJ2-1,once,TGTGCCAGCAGCTTAAGGGACAGGGCGGGTGGCAATGAGCAGTTCTTC,CASSLRDRAGGNEQFF
NA,TRBV6-6,TRBJ1-2,NA,TGTGCCAGCAGTTTGAGGGCCTATGGCTACACCTTC,CASSLRAYGYTF
NA,TRBV5-1,TRBJ2-7,NA,TGCGCCAGCAGCTTGGCACGCGGAGCCGGCGAGCAGTACTTC,CASSLARGAGEQYF
NA,TRBV5-1,TRBJ1-1,NA,TGCGCCAGCAGCTTGGGATCCGGGACACAGAACACTGAAGCTTTCTTT,CASSLGSGTQNTEAFF
TRBD2,TRBV5-1,TRBJ2-3,NA,TGCGCCAGCAGCTTAGGACTAGCGGGAGTGCGCACAGATACGCAGTATTTT,CASSLGLAGVRTDTQYF
TRBD1,TRBV6-5,TRBJ2-3,NA,TGTGCCAGCAGTCTCTTAGGACAGGGGGTGCGTACGCAGTATTTT,CASSLLGQGVRTQYF
NA,TRBV19,TRBJ2-7,NA,TGTGCCAGTAGTGTCTCCGGGACATCCGGCGAGCAGTACTTC,CASSVSGTSGEQYF
NA,TRBV7-8,TRBJ1-5,once,TGTGCCAGCAGCCCCGACGCGGGCAATCAGCCCCAGCATTTT,CASSPDAGNQPQHF
TRBD2,TRBV2,TRBJ2-1,few,TGTGCCAGCAGGTCTGCGGGGGGTTACAATGAGCAGTTCTTC,CASRSAGGYNEQFF
NA,TRBV5-1,TRBJ2-2,NA,TGCGCCAGCAGCCTCAACCTCGGGAGTGGGGAGCTGTTTTTT,CASSLNLGSGELFF
TRBD1,TRBV29-1,TRBJ2-7,few,TGCAGCGTTGAAACCTCGGACAGGGCAAACTACGAGCAGTACTTC,CSVETSDRANYEQYF
TRBD2,TRBV18,TRBJ2-1,NA,TGTGCCAGCTCACCGGGACTAGCCTACAATGAGCAGTTCTTC,CASSPGLAYNEQFF
TRBD1,TRBV2,TRBJ1-4,NA,TGTGCCAGCAGTGCTGACAGGGGACCTAGGGAACTGTTTTTT,CASSADRGPRELFF
NA,TRBV21-1,TRBJ2-3,NA,TGTGCCAGCAGCAGAAAATGGGGGGACAGGGGACGAGGCACAGATACGCAGTATTTT,CASSRKWGDRGRGTDTQYF
NA,TRBV7-6,TRBJ1-4,NA,TGTGCCAGCAGTCTGTGGGGCAACTCTAATGAAAAACTGTTTTTT,CASSLWGNSNEKLFF
NA,TRBV27,TRBJ2-7,NA,TGTGCCAGCAGTTTGAATGTTGAGTACGAGCAGTACTTC,CASSLNVEYEQYF
NA,TRBV7-6,TRBJ2-7,NA,TGTGCCAGCAGTCCCGGGGGTGGGTACGAGCAGTACTTC,CASSPGGGYEQYF
NA,TRBV18,TRBJ2-7,NA,TGTGCCAGCTCAATAACACCCGGGGAATTCGAGCAGTACTTC,CASSITPGEFEQYF
TRBD1,TRBV6-5,TRBJ2-1,NA,TGTGCCAGCACCATGAGGACAGGACGACCTGAGCAGTTCTTC,CASTMRTGRPEQFF
NA,TRBV18,TRBJ1-2,few,TGTGCCAGCTCACCGTCGGAGGACTTTGGCTACACCTTC,CASSPSEDFGYTF
NA,TRBV5-6,TRBJ2-5,NA,TGTGCCAGCAGCTTGGTAAGCGGAGTCCAAGAGACCCAGTACTTC,CASSLVSGVQETQYF
TRBD1,TRBV14,TRBJ1-2,NA,TGTGCCAGCAGCCAAGTGGGTGGACAGGGAACCTTTGGCTACACCTTC,CASSQVGGQGTFGYTF
TRBD2,TRBV5-4,TRBJ2-5,once,TGTGCCAGCAGCCTCGGACTAGCGGGAGTAAAAGAGACCCAGTACTTC,CASSLGLAGVKETQYF
NA,TRBV5-4,TRBJ2-5,NA,TGTGCCAGCAGCATCCCTCAAGAGACCCAGTACTTC,CASSIPQETQYF
TRBD1,TRBV5-6,TRBJ1-2,NA,TGTGCCAGCAGCTTGGCCTGGGACAGGGTAAACTATGGCTACACCTTC,CASSLAWDRVNYGYTF
NA,TRBV2,TRBJ1-2,NA,TGTGCCAGCAGTGAAGATCCCAGGCCGAACTATGGCTACACCTTC,CASSEDPRPNYGYTF
NA,TRBV9,TRBJ2-2,few,TGTGCCAGCAGCCTCACAACAGGGAACACCGGGGAGCTGTTTTTT,CASSLTTGNTGELFF
NA,TRBV19,TRBJ2-1,once,TGTGCCAGTAGTATAATCGCGACCTTAGCTGGCAATGAGCAGTTCTTC,CASSIIATLAGNEQFF
TRBD1,TRBV7-6,TRBJ1-1,NA,TGTGCCAGCAGCTTAACACAGGGGGCGCAGCGCGCTTTCTTT,CASSLTQGAQRAFF